The present TCR beta chain was sequenced within a study of blood T cell repertoires in COVID-19. Methods used by the authors: Cell counts per sample came from amplifying reference gene primers. Clones were sequenced by immunoSEQ multiplex PCR, and TCRdb holds only the in-frame ones, with some missing. The V and J calls and clone size were taken over from that table, and D and trimming were inferred from the DNA. The sample holds 150,000 to 200,000 clones, more than 75% seen once. V was shortened by 4 bases and J by 7 bases, with 13 bases between the two germline ends. CDR3 length equals 14 residues. The germline V gene encodes CDR1 LGHNA and CDR2 YSLEER.

The chain recombines TRBV4-3 with TRBJ2-2; tentative D call: TRBD2 (5 bases). The sequence was obtained from a woman aged 18-29 years who had recovered from COVID-19. Sequencing was done on a sample of peripheral blood. CDR3 DNA: TGCGCCAGCAGCCCGAGGATGGCGGGCGGGGAGCTGTTTTTT. Translated, it gives CASSPRMAGGELFF.